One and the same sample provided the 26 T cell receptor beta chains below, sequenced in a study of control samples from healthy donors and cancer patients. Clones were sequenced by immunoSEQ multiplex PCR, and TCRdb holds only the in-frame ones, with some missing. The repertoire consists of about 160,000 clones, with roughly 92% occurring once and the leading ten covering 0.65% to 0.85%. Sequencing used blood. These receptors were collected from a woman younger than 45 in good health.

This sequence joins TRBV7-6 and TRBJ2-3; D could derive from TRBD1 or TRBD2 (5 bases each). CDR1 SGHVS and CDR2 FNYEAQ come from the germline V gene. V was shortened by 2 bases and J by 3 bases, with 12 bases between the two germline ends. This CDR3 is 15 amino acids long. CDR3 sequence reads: CASSLTGDQTDTQYF. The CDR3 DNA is TGTGCCAGCAGCTTAACTGGGGACCAGACAGATACGCAGTATTTT. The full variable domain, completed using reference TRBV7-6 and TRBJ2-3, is GAGVSQSPRYKVTKRGQDVALRCDPISGHVSLYWYRQALGQGPEFLTYFNYEAQQDKSGLPNDRFSAERPEGSISTLTIQRTEQRDSAMYRCASSLTGDQTDTQYFGPGTRLTVL.

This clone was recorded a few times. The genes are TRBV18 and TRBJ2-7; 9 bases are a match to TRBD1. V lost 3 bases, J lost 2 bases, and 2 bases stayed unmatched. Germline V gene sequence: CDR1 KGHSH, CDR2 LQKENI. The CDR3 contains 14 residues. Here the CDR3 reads CASSPGTGTYEQYF. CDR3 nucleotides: TGTGCCAGCTCACCCGGGACAGGGACCTACGAGCAGTACTTC. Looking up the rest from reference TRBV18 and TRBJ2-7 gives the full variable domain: NAGVMQNPRHLVRRRGQEARLRCSPMKGHSHVYWYRQLPEEGLKFMVYLQKENIIDESGMPKERFSAEFPKEGPSILRIQQVVRGDSAAYFCASSPGTGTYEQYFGPGTRLTVT.

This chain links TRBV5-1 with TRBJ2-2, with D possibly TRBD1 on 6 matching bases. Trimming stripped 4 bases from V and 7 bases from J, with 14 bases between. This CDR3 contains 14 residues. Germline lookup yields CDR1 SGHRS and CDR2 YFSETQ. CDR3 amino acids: CASSGAGDIGELFF. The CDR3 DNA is TGCGCCAGCAGCGGGGCAGGGGATATCGGGGAGCTGTTTTTT.

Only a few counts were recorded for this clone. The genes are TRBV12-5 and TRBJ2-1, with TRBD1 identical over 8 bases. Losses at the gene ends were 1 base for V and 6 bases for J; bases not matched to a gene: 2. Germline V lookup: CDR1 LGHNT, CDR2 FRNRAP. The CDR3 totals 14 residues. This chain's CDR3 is CASGLGQGFNEQFF. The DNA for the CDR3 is TGTGCTAGTGGTTTGGGACAGGGGTTCAATGAGCAGTTCTTC.

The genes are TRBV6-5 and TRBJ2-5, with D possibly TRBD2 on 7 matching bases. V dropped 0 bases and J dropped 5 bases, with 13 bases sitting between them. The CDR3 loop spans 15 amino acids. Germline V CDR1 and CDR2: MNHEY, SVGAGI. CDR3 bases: TGTGCCAGCAGTTACTCGGGAGGGGGAGAGGAGACCCAGTACTTC. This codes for CASSYSGGGEETQYF.

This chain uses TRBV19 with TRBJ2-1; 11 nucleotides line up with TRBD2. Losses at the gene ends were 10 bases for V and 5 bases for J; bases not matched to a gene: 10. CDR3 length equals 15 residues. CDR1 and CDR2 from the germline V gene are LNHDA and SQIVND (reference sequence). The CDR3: CATRLAGLLDNEQFF. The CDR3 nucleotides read TGTGCCACAAGACTAGCGGGATTATTAGACAATGAGCAGTTCTTC.

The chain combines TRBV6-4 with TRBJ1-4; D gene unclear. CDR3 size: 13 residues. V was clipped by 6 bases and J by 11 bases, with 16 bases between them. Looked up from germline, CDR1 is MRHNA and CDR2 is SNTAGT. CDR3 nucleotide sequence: TGTGCCAGCAGACCCGGGAAGTTGGATAAACTGTTTTTT. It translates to CASRPGKLDKLFF.

DNA of the CDR3: TGTGCCAGTAGTCCTCGAGTTTGGGAAGGTCCCCTGAACACTGAAGCTTTCTTT. The encoded protein is CASSPRVWEGPLNTEAFF. This rearrangement joins TRBV19 to TRBJ1-1; D gene ambiguous. Germline assignment: CDR1 LNHDA and CDR2 SQIVND (reference sequence). This CDR3 region has 18 residues. With 5 bases removed from V and 0 bases from J, the gap between germline ends came to 22 bases. The variable domain in full, completed from reference TRBV19 and TRBJ1-1, reads DGGITQSPKYLFRKEGQNVTLSCEQNLNHDAMYWYRQDPGQGLRLIYYSQIVNDFQKGDIAEGYSVSREKKESFPLTVTSAQKNPTAFYLCASSPRVWEGPLNTEAFFGQGTRLTVV.

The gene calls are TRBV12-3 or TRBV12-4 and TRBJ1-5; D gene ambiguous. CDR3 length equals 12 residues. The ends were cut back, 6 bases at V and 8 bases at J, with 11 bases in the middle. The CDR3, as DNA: TGTGCCAGCAGATACGGACGTAAGCCCCAGCATTTT. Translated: CASRYGRKPQHF.

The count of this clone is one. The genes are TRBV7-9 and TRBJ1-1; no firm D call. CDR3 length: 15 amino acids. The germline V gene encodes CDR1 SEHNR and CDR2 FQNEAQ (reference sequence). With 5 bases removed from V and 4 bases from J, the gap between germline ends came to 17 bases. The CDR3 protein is CASSPPAGLTTEAFF. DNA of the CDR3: TGTGCCAGCAGCCCACCCGCGGGCCTAACCACTGAAGCTTTCTTT.

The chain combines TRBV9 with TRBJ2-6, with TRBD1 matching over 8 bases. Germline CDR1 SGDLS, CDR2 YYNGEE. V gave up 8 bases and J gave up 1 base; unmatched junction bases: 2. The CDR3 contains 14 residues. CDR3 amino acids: CASGDRSGANVLTF. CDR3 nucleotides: TGTGCCAGTGGGGACAGGTCTGGGGCCAACGTCCTGACTTTC.

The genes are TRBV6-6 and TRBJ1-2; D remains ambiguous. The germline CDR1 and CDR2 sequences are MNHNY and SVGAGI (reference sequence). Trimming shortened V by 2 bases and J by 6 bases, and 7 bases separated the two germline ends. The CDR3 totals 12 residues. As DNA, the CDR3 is TGTGCCAGCAGTTACATGGGCGATGGCTACACCTTC. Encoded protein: CASSYMGDGYTF.

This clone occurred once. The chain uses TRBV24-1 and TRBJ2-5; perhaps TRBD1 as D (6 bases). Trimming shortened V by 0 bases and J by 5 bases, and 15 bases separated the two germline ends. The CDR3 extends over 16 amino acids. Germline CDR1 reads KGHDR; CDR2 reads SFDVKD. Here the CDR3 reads CATSDLIQGGRETQYF. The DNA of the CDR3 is TGTGCCACCAGTGATTTGATACAGGGCGGGCGGGAGACCCAGTACTTC.

DNA for the CDR3: TGCAGTGCTAACGGCAATGGCTACACCTTC. Translating gives CSANGNGYTF. The chain carries TRBV20-1 and TRBJ1-2, with D hard to call. Looked up from germline, CDR1 is DFQATT and CDR2 is SNEGSKA (reference sequence). Trimming pared 4 bases from V and 6 bases from J, leaving 6 bases between. The CDR3 runs 10 residues.

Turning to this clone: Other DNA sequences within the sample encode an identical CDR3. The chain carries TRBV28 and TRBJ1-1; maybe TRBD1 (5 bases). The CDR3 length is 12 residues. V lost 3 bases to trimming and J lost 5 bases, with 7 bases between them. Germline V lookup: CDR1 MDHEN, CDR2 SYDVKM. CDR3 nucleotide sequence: TGTGCCAGCAGTTTGGGGGATACTGAAGCTTTCTTT. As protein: CASSLGDTEAFF.

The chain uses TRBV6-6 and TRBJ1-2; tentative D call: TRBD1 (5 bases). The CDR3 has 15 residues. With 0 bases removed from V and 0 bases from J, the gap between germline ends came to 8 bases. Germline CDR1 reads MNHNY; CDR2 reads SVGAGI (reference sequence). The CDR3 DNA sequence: TGTGCCAGCAGTTACTCCCCGGGACCTAACTATGGCTACACCTTC. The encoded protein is CASSYSPGPNYGYTF.

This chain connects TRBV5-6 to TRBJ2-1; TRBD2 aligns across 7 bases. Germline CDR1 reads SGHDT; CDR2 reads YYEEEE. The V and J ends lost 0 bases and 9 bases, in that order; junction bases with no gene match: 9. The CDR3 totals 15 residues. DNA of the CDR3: TGTGCCAGCAGCTTGGCAGTCCTAGCGGCGGGTGAGCAGTTCTTC. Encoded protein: CASSLAVLAAGEQFF.

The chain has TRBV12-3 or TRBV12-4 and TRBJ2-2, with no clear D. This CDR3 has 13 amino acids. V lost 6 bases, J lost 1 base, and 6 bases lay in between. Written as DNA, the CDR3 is TGTGCCAGCAGGGTCAGGAACACCGGGGAGCTGTTTTTT. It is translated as CASRVRNTGELFF.

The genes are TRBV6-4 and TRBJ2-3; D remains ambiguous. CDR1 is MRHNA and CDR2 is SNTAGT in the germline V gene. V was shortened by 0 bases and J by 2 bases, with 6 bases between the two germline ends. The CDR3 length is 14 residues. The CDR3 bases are TGTGCCAGCAGTGACTCGATCGACACAGATACGCAGTATTTT. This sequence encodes CASSDSIDTDTQYF.

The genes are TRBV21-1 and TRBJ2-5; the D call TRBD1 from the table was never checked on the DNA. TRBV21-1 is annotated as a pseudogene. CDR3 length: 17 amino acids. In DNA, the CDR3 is TGTGCCAGCAGCAAAGGGGGACACCTGACTGGCCAAGAGACCCAGTACTTC. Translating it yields CASSKGGHLTGQETQYF.

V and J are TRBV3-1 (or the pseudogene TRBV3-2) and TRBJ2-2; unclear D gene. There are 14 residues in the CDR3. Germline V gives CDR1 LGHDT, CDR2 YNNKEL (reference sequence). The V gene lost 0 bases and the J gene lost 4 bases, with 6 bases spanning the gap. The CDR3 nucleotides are TGTGCCAGCAGCCAAGAAGATGGCACCGGGGAGCTGTTTTTT. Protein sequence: CASSQEDGTGELFF.

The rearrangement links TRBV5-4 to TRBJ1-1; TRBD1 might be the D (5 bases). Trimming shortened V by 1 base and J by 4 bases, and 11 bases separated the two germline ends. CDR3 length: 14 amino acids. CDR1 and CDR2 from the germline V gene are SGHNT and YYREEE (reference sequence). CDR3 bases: TGTGCCAGCAGCTTGTTCGAAAGGGGCACTGAAGCTTTCTTT. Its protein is CASSLFERGTEAFF.

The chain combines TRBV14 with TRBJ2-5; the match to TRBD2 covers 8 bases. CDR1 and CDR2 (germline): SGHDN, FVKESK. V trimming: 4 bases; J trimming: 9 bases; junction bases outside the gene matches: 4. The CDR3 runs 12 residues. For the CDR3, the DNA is TGTGCCAGCAGCCCTACTAGCGGAGCCCAGTACTTC. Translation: CASSPTSGAQYF.

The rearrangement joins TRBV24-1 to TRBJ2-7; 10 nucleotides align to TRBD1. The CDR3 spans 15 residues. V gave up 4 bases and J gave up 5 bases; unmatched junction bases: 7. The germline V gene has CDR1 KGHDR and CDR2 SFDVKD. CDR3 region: CATSDPRDRGNEQYF. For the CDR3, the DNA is TGTGCCACCAGTGACCCCCGGGACAGGGGAAACGAGCAGTACTTC.

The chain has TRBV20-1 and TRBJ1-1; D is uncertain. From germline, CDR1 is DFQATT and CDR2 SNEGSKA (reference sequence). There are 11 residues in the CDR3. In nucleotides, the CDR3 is TGCAGCCCGGGGTCGAACACTGAAGCTTTCTTT. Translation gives CSPGSNTEAFF.

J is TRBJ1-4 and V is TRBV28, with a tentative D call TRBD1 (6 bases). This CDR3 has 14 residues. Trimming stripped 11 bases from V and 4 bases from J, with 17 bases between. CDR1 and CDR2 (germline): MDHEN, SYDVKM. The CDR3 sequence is CAAALTGNNEKLFF. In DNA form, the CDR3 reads TGTGCCGCCGCTCTGACAGGAAATAATGAAAAACTGTTTTTT.